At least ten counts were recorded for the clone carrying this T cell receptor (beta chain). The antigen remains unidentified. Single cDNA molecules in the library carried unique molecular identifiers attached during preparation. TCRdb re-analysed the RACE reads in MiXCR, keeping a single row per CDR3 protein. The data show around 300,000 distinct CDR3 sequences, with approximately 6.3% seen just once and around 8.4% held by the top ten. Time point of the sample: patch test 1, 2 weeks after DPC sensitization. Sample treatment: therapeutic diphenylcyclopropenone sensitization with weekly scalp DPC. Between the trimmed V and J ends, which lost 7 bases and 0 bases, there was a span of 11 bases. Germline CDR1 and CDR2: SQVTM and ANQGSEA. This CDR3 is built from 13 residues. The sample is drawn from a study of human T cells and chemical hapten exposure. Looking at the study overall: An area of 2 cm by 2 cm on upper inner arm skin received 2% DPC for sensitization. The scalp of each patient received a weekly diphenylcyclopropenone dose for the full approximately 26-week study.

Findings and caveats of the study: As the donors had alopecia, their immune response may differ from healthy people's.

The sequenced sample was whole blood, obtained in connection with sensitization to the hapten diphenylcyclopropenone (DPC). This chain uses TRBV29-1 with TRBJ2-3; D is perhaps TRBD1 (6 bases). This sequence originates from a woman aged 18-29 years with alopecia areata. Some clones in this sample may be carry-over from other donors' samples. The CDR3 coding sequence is TGCAGCGGTGCGGACAGTAGCACAGATACGCAGTATTTT. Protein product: CSGADSSTDTQYF.